A single sample is the source of the 15 T cell receptor beta chains below, sequenced in a study of T-cell memory formation after mild COVID-19. TCRdb analysed the 5' RACE reads with MiXCR anew, one entry per CDR3 protein. Of hundreds of thousands of distinct CDR3 sequences in the sample, approximately 16% were seen once. The sequencing sample was made of PBMCs or a T cell subset sorted from them (not recorded which). These receptors were taken from a man between 18 and 35 years old who had mild COVID-19 (a few samples of this study predate the infection). Cell type and time point are not known.

In this sample, this clonotype turned up a few times. This rearrangement joins TRBV6-5 to TRBJ2-6; no reliable D call. The V end lost 0 bases, the J end lost 2 bases, and 8 bases lay between the germline ends. Germline V gene lookup returns CDR1 MNHEY and CDR2 SVGAGI. There are 16 residues in the CDR3. CDR3: CASSYSEVPGANVLTF. In DNA, the CDR3 is TGTGCCAGCAGTTACTCTGAGGTCCCTGGGGCCAACGTCCTGACTTTC.

A few counts support this clonotype. This chain connects TRBV12-5 to TRBJ2-5; perhaps D is TRBD1 or TRBD2 (5 bases each). This CDR3 has 15 residues. Deletions cut 5 bases from V and 1 base from J, with 14 bases between. Germline CDR1 LGHNT, CDR2 FRNRAP. As DNA, the CDR3 is TGTGCTAGTGGTCGGGACGGCCAGGCCCAAGAGACCCAGTACTTC. Translating gives CASGRDGQAQETQYF.

This clonotype appeared many times. The chain links TRBV12-3 or TRBV12-4 to TRBJ2-1; no clear D gene. Trimming removed 6 bases from V and 8 bases from J, with 8 bases in between. The CDR3 is 11 residues long. CDR3 sequence: CASSFPYEQFF. Here the CDR3 DNA reads TGTGCCAGCAGCTTCCCCTATGAGCAGTTCTTC.

This chain uses TRBV15 with TRBJ2-4, with D tentatively TRBD2 (6 bases). The CDR3 is 14 amino acids. Germline values: CDR1 LNHNV, CDR2 YYDKDF (reference sequence). The V end was cut by 1 base, the J end by 8 bases, with 12 bases between. The chain's CDR3 is CATSRGGDDYIQYF. The CDR3 coding sequence is TGTGCCACCAGCAGAGGGGGGGACGACTACATTCAGTACTTC.

The chain carries TRBV7-9 and TRBJ1-6; a possible D gene is TRBD1 (6 bases). This CDR3 has 14 amino acids. Trimming cost V 8 bases and J 10 bases, with 18 bases left between them. CDR1 is SEHNR and CDR2 is FQNEAQ in the germline V gene (reference sequence). CDR3 sequence: CASSETGFGSPLHF. The CDR3 bases are TGTGCCAGCTCGGAAACAGGGTTTGGATCACCCCTCCACTTT.

The rearrangement joins TRBV11-1 to TRBJ2-5; D not certain. CDR1 SGHAT and CDR2 FQDESV come from the germline V gene (reference sequence). Trimming took off 8 bases at V and 2 bases at J, with 18 bases between the two ends. The CDR3 is 15 amino acids. In DNA, the CDR3 is TGTGCCAGCCAACCCCAGGACGGATCACAAGAGACCCAGTACTTC. Protein: CASQPQDGSQETQYF.

This clonotype was seen only a few times. Germline is not matched at one junction end, which may reflect a read error. The rearrangement links TRBV3-1 to TRBJ2-5, with 15 positions matching TRBD2. This CDR3 comprises 18 residues. Germline CDR1 LGHDT, CDR2 YNNKEL (reference sequence). The CDR3 nucleotides are TGTGCCAGCAGCCATGTCGGGACTAGCGGGGGGCCTCAAGGGACCCAGTACTTC. This gives the protein CASSHVGTSGGPQGTQYF.

The chain has TRBV5-1 and TRBJ1-1, with D maybe TRBD1 (6 bases). The CDR3 has 14 residues. Germline loops: CDR1 SGHRS, CDR2 YFSETQ. The germline V and J ends were trimmed by 3 bases and 8 bases, with 17 bases remaining between them. This chain's CDR3 is CASSSGQPVTEAFF. CDR3 coding DNA: TGCGCCAGCAGCTCTGGACAGCCCGTAACAGAAGCTTTCTTT.

V gene TRBV2 combines with J gene TRBJ2-1; D not resolved. Trimming took off 4 bases at V and 6 bases at J, with 13 bases between the two ends. Germline-derived CDR1 and CDR2 are SNHLY and FYNNEI. This CDR3 has 14 residues. CDR3 protein: CASSGKGTINEQFF. The CDR3 nucleotides read TGTGCCAGCAGTGGAAAGGGTACGATCAATGAGCAGTTCTTC.

The rearrangement uses TRBV9 and TRBJ2-1; the D is unclear. CDR1 is SGDLS and CDR2 is YYNGEE in the germline V gene. Trimming took 0 bases from V and 2 from J, leaving 3 bases between them. The CDR3 sequence is 13 residues long. The CDR3 region has the DNA TGTGCCAGCAGCGTAGTCCCCTACAATGAGCAGTTCTTC. As protein: CASSVVPYNEQFF.

The chain employs TRBV20-1 and TRBJ1-2, with D maybe TRBD1 (5 bases). Germline loops: CDR1 DFQATT, CDR2 SNEGSKA (reference sequence). Deletions cut 3 bases from V and 5 bases from J, with 22 bases between. The CDR3 extends over 16 amino acids. CDR3 DNA: TGCAGTGCTAGGGCACTAACCGGGACGGAGGAATATGGCTACACCTTC. Translating it yields CSARALTGTEEYGYTF.

A few counts support this clonotype. The chain is built from TRBV7-2 and TRBJ1-2; 11 nucleotides align to TRBD1. The CDR3 is 18 residues long. J gave up 4 bases and V 2 bases, and 12 bases lay outside the gene matches. The germline V gene has CDR1 SGHTA and CDR2 FQGNSA. CDR3 DNA: TGTGCCAGCAGCTTATTCCAGGGACAGGGGGACCCTCTCTATGGCTACACCTTC. Its protein is CASSLFQGQGDPLYGYTF.

This chain connects TRBV4-1 to TRBJ2-7; the D gene is possibly TRBD1 (8 bases). V shed 1 base and J shed 5 bases, with 12 bases lying between them. Germline CDR1 is MGHRA and CDR2 is YSYEKL. This CDR3 has 14 amino acids. CDR3 DNA: TGCGCCAGCAGCCAAGGGACAGGGAGGGACGAGCAGTACTTC. This codes for CASSQGTGRDEQYF.

This clonotype was picked up a small number of times. This chain joins TRBV15 and TRBJ2-7, with D hard to call. The CDR3 length is 13 residues. Germline CDR1 is LNHNV and CDR2 is YYDKDF (reference sequence). V was pared by 1 base and J by 7 bases, with 11 bases between. The CDR3 bases are TGTGCCACCAGCAGAGTGGGCAGCGTTGAGCAGTACTTC. It translates to CATSRVGSVEQYF.

This clonotype came up a few times. The gene calls are TRBV20-1 and TRBJ1-5; no clear D. Germline V gene lookup returns CDR1 DFQATT and CDR2 SNEGSKA (reference sequence). The germline V and J ends were trimmed by 0 bases and 6 bases, with 6 bases remaining between them. The CDR3 covers 12 residues. CDR3 DNA sequence: TGCAGTGCTAGAGAGTTCTTTCAGCCCCAGCATTTT. Translation gives CSAREFFQPQHF.